This T cell receptor (beta chain) was obtained from a study of PD-L1 blockade in urothelial cancer. This CDR3 has 16 residues. Deletions cut 3 bases from V and 5 bases from J, with 21 bases between. Per germline, CDR1 SGHRS and CDR2 YFSETQ. The table came from immunoSEQ multiplex PCR; TCRdb's copy has only in-frame clones and leaves some out. Of some 60,000 clones in the sample, 86% were seen once. The gene calls are TRBV5-1 and TRBJ2-7, with D possibly being TRBD1 (6 bases). The clonotype comes from a man aged 50 to 60 with urothelial cancer. This material consisted of PBMCs, taken around atezolizumab (anti-PD-L1) treatment. In nucleotides, the CDR3 is TGCGCCAGCAGCTCGGGATCAGGGGATAGGAAGAACGAGCAGTACTTC. This gives the protein CASSSGSGDRKNEQYF.